A single sample is the source of the 25 T cell receptor beta chains below, sequenced in a study of T-cell memory formation after mild COVID-19. TCRdb redid the calling of the 5' RACE reads with MiXCR, one entry per CDR3 protein. Counted here are roughly 130,000 distinct CDR3 sequences, about 5.9% occurring once; the ten biggest clones make up 2% to 2.5%. Specimen: PBMCs or a T cell subset sorted from them (not recorded which). The source is an adult woman who had mild COVID-19 (a few samples of this study predate the infection). Cell type and time point are not known.

This clonotype appeared a few times. V and J are TRBV30 and TRBJ2-1; D perhaps matches TRBD1 (6 bases). This CDR3 spans 11 amino acids. CDR1 and CDR2 from the germline V gene are GTSNPN and SVGIG (reference sequence). Trimming shortened V by 2 bases and J by 12 bases, and 11 bases separated the two germline ends. Here the CDR3 DNA reads TGTGCCTGGAGTCTACAGGGTGGGCAGTTCTTC. Translated: CAWSLQGGQFF.

This clonotype has a count of ten or more. The chain recombines TRBV11-1 with TRBJ2-4, with D uncertain. The CDR3 has 15 residues. Trimming shortened V by 0 bases and J by 4 bases, and 10 bases separated the two germline ends. Per germline, CDR1 SGHAT and CDR2 FQDESV (reference sequence). This CDR3 is CASSLAGPRKNIQYF. CDR3 in DNA: TGTGCCAGCAGCTTAGCAGGCCCACGGAAAAACATTCAGTACTTC. Full variable domain (remainder filled in from reference TRBV11-1 and TRBJ2-4): EAEVAQSPRYKITEKSQAVAFWCDPISGHATLYWYRQILGQGPELLVQFQDESVVDDSQLPKDRFSAERLKGVDSTLKIQPAELGDSAMYLCASSLAGPRKNIQYFGAGTRLSVL.

This clonotype was detected only a few times. CDR3 loop: CSARDQRVNTEAFF. Written as DNA, the CDR3 is TGCAGTGCTAGAGATCAAAGAGTGAACACTGAAGCTTTCTTT. This chain uses TRBV20-1 with TRBJ1-1, with D hard to call. Germline assignment: CDR1 DFQATT and CDR2 SNEGSKA (reference sequence). V was cut by 0 bases and J by 0 bases, with 8 bases left in between. The CDR3 runs to 14 residues.

This clonotype was picked up a small number of times. The chain couples TRBV20-1 to TRBJ1-1, with no clear D. The CDR3 has 13 residues. Trimming pared 4 bases from V and 1 base from J, leaving 10 bases between. Germline V lookup: CDR1 DFQATT, CDR2 SNEGSKA (reference sequence). The chain's CDR3 is CSAKTRENTEAFF. CDR3 in DNA: TGCAGTGCTAAGACGAGGGAGAACACTGAAGCTTTCTTT.

This chain joins TRBV6-2 or TRBV6-3 and TRBJ2-2; TRBD1 matches 11 bases. Trimming cost V 7 bases and J 4 bases; bases outside gene matches: 20. The germline gives CDR1 MNHEY, CDR2 SVGEGT. This CDR3 has 20 residues. The CDR3 DNA follows: TGTGCCAGCAACTCACTAACAGGACAGGGGGCGCGTATAAGCACCGGGGAGCTGTTTTTT. It is translated as CASNSLTGQGARISTGELFF.

This clonotype was observed a few times. The rearrangement uses TRBV29-1 and TRBJ2-2; D gene ambiguous. The CDR3 has 11 amino acids. V lost 7 bases, J lost 1 base, and 4 bases lay in between. Germline V gene lookup returns CDR1 SQVTM and CDR2 ANQGSEA. This CDR3 reads CSALNTGELFF. CDR3 DNA sequence: TGCAGCGCTCTGAACACCGGGGAGCTGTTTTTT.

The genes are TRBV18 and TRBJ2-2, with TRBD2 matching 7 bases. J was trimmed by 0 bases and V by 8 bases; bases with no gene match: 6. The V gene's germline CDR1 is KGHSH and CDR2 LQKENI. This CDR3 is 15 amino acids long. The CDR3 bases are TGTGCCAGCCCGAACGGGACTACGAACACCGGGGAGCTGTTTTTT. This gives the protein CASPNGTTNTGELFF.

On this clonotype: A much larger clone differs by one base, so this may be a read error. The rearrangement uses TRBV5-1 and TRBJ2-7; D gene ambiguous. Trimming removed 4 bases from V and 2 bases from J, with 13 bases in between. Germline V gene sequence: CDR1 SGHRS, CDR2 YFSETQ. The CDR3 consists of 14 residues. DNA of the CDR3: TGCGCCAGCAGCGTGGAACAGCCCACCTACGAGCAGTACTTC. Amino acids: CASSVEQPTYEQYF. Using reference TRBV5-1 and TRBJ2-7 for the parts outside the CDR3, the full variable domain is KAGVTQTPRYLIKTRGQQVTLSCSPISGHRSVSWYQQTPGQGLQFLFEYFSETQRNKGNFPGRFSGRQFSNSRSEMNVSTLELGDSALYLCASSVEQPTYEQYFGPGTRLTVT.

This clonotype was recorded many times. V and J are TRBV7-9 and TRBJ1-1; D may be TRBD1 (6 bases). Trimming pared 1 base from V and 3 bases from J, leaving 18 bases between. The germline CDR1 and CDR2 sequences are SEHNR and FQNEAQ (reference sequence). The CDR3 is 17 residues long. CDR3 nucleotides: TGTGCCAGCAGCTTAGGAGGTATCGGGGGGCGGGACACTGAAGCTTTCTTT. Translated: CASSLGGIGGRDTEAFF.

At least ten counts were recorded for this clonotype. This chain joins TRBV29-1 and TRBJ1-5; D perhaps matches TRBD1 (5 bases). CDR1 is SQVTM, CDR2 ANQGSEA, per germline. With 4 bases removed from V and 0 bases from J, the gap between germline ends came to 10 bases. The CDR3 is 14 residues long. In DNA, the CDR3 is TGCAGCGTTGGGGTCCAGGGTAGCAATCAGCCCCAGCATTTT. This translates into CSVGVQGSNQPQHF.

This chain joins TRBV7-9 and TRBJ2-7, with D possibly TRBD1 on 5 matching bases. The CDR3 runs to 15 residues. The germline CDR1 and CDR2 sequences are SEHNR and FQNEAQ (reference sequence). V was cut by 3 bases and J by 1 base, with 13 bases left in between. The CDR3 reads CASSFRQGASYEQYF. CDR3 in DNA: TGTGCCAGCAGCTTTCGGCAGGGCGCTTCCTACGAGCAGTACTTC.

This clonotype has a handful of counts. The chain recombines TRBV3-1 with TRBJ1-1; D ambiguous. CDR1 LGHDT and CDR2 YNNKEL come from the germline V gene (reference sequence). Between the trimmed V and J ends, which lost 0 bases and 6 bases, there was a span of 14 bases. The CDR3 loop spans 15 amino acids. Here the CDR3 DNA reads TGTGCCAGCAGCCAAGATGGCGGGAGGGTCGCTGAAGCTTTCTTT. Its translation is CASSQDGGRVAEAFF.

This clonotype has ten or more counts. V is TRBV7-2 and J is TRBJ1-5; D is ambiguous. V dropped 3 bases and J dropped 1 base, with 10 bases sitting between them. This CDR3 spans 15 amino acids. Germline V gene data show CDR1 as SGHTA and CDR2 as FQGNSA. CDR3 loop: CASSFGDGSNQPQHF. The CDR3 DNA follows: TGTGCCAGCAGCTTTGGGGATGGGAGCAATCAGCCCCAGCATTTT.

This chain uses TRBV3-1 with TRBJ1-1; possible D gene TRBD1, 5 bases. The CDR3 has 15 amino acids. Germline V lookup: CDR1 LGHDT, CDR2 YNNKEL (reference sequence). Trimming shortened V by 8 bases and J by 5 bases, and 21 bases separated the two germline ends. In DNA, the CDR3 is TGTGCCAGCGACCCCTCGGGGACCGGTGGTACTGAAGCTTTCTTT. This sequence encodes CASDPSGTGGTEAFF.

This clonotype was seen only a few times. The gene calls are TRBV12-3 or TRBV12-4 and TRBJ1-2; 8 nucleotides match TRBD1. After removal of 3 bases from V and 3 bases from J, the junction contained 0 bases not matched to a gene. The CDR3 contains 13 residues. The CDR3, as DNA: TGTGCCAGCAGTTTGGACAGGGACTATGGCTACACCTTC. Its protein product is CASSLDRDYGYTF.

In this sample, this clonotype turned up many times. V usage is TRBV5-6 and J usage is TRBJ2-1; no firm D call. Germline V gene sequence: CDR1 SGHDT, CDR2 YYEEEE. The V end lost 1 base, the J end lost 7 bases, and 9 bases lay between the germline ends. The CDR3 is 13 residues long. The CDR3 DNA reads TGTGCCAGCAGCTTGTCCCCGAGGAATGAGCAGTTCTTC. It yields the protein CASSLSPRNEQFF.

This rearrangement joins TRBV5-1 to TRBJ2-1; D gene ambiguous. CDR3 size: 14 residues. The V end was cut by 2 bases, the J end by 3 bases, with 9 bases between. Germline-derived CDR1 and CDR2 are SGHRS and YFSETQ. CDR3 DNA: TGCGCCAGCAGCTTAGCCGAGGTCTACAATGAGCAGTTCTTC. Its translation: CASSLAEVYNEQFF.

Turning to this clonotype: It may be a read error: a sequence one base away is much more abundant. The V and J genes are TRBV29-1 and TRBJ2-2; D is possibly TRBD1 or TRBD2 (6 bases each). CDR3 length: 12 residues. CDR1 is SQVTM and CDR2 is ANQGSEA in the germline V gene. The DNA for the CDR3 is TGCAGCGTGGAGGGACACCTAGGGGATCTGTTTTTT. Translating it yields CSVEGHLGDLFF.

This rearrangement joins TRBV12-3 or TRBV12-4 to TRBJ2-2; D is ambiguous. The length of the CDR3 is 13 residues. V was pared by 3 bases and J by 3 bases, with 5 bases between. CDR3 bases: TGTGCCAGCAGTTTCCGGGACACCGGGGAGCTGTTTTTT. Translation gives CASSFRDTGELFF.

The chain uses TRBV4-2 and TRBJ1-4; 9 nucleotides match TRBD1. Germline CDR1 reads LGHNA; CDR2 reads YNFKEQ. This CDR3 is built from 16 residues. V lost 0 bases to trimming and J lost 7 bases; unmatched junction nucleotides: 6. The CDR3 nucleotides read TGTGCCAGCAGCCAAGATCGGGGACAGGGAGGTGAAAAACTGTTTTTT. Amino acids: CASSQDRGQGGEKLFF.

This clonotype has a handful of counts. The rearrangement joins TRBV7-2 to TRBJ2-5; D perhaps matches TRBD1 (6 bases). This CDR3 comprises 14 residues. The V gene's germline CDR1 is SGHTA and CDR2 FQGNSA. With 5 bases removed from V and 5 bases from J, the gap between germline ends came to 15 bases. The CDR3 DNA follows: TGTGCCAGCAGCCCTCGCCGGACAGCGGAGACCCAGTACTTC. Protein sequence: CASSPRRTAETQYF.

In this sample, this clonotype turned up many times. The V and J genes are TRBV5-1 and TRBJ2-1; TRBD2 aligns across 13 bases. The germline V gene encodes CDR1 SGHRS and CDR2 YFSETQ. V was clipped by 4 bases and J by 7 bases; unmatched bases: 8. There are 16 residues in the CDR3. In nucleotides, the CDR3 is TGCGCCAGCAGCCCCGGACTAGCGGGAGTAACGAATGAGCAGTTCTTC. This encodes CASSPGLAGVTNEQFF. The full variable domain, its missing parts supplied by reference TRBV5-1 and TRBJ2-1, is KAGVTQTPRYLIKTRGQQVTLSCSPISGHRSVSWYQQTPGQGLQFLFEYFSETQRNKGNFPGRFSGRQFSNSRSEMNVSTLELGDSALYLCASSPGLAGVTNEQFFGPGTRLTVL.

This clonotype was seen more than once but under ten times. One junction end does not reproduce the germline sequence, and a read error may be involved. The J gene is TRBJ2-1, the V gene TRBV7-7; possibly TRBD1 for D (6 bases). Germline-derived CDR1 and CDR2 are SSHAT and FNYEAQ (reference sequence). The CDR3 consists of 16 residues. DNA of the CDR3: TGTGCTAGCAGCTTAGAACAGGGTAGGGGCTACAATGAGCAGTTCTTC. Protein product: CASSLEQGRGYNEQFF.

V gene TRBV6-2 or TRBV6-3 combines with J gene TRBJ2-7, with TRBD2 matching over 11 bases. Unmatched junction bases numbered 7, after V lost 3 bases and J lost 0 bases. The length of the CDR3 is 17 residues. Germline loops: CDR1 MNHEY, CDR2 SVGEGT. The CDR3 sequence is CASSYTGLAGFSYEQYF. The CDR3 region has the DNA TGTGCCAGCAGTTATACCGGACTAGCGGGTTTCTCCTACGAGCAGTACTTC.

In this sample, this clonotype turned up many times. This chain's CDR3 is CASRLGFETQYF. In DNA, the CDR3 is TGTGCCAGCAGGCTAGGCTTCGAGACCCAGTACTTC. The chain carries TRBV12-3 or TRBV12-4 and TRBJ2-5, with unresolved D. V lost 6 bases, J lost 5 bases, and 10 bases lay in between. The CDR3 is 12 residues long.